The 31 T cell receptor beta chains presented below share a single source sample, sequenced in a study of vaccination effects on CD4 cells after COVID-19. Their antigens are not known. Within the ViraFEST assay, antigen-specific CD4+ T cells underwent expansion with viral peptide pools prior to sequencing. Isolating CD4+ T cells followed less than 11 days of culture. It was two doses of either the BNT162b2 or mRNA-1273 vaccine that participants received. Some clones are missing from TCRdb's copy, which holds only in-frame ones; the method was immunoSEQ multiplex PCR. The table records about 61,000 clones, 55% to 85% of them present only once. The specimen was CD4+ T cells from PBMCs cultured with HCoV-229E spike peptides, collected after COVID-19 vaccination. The source is a human donor who received a COVID-19 vaccine.

V usage is TRBV27 and J usage is TRBJ2-5, with 11 bases lining up with TRBD2. This CDR3 has 15 amino acids. Germline V gene sequence: CDR1 MNHEY, CDR2 SMNVEV (reference sequence). Germline trimming cut 7 bases from V and 7 bases from J; bases unmatched to any gene: 11. DNA for the CDR3: TGTGCCAGCAAAGACTATAGCGGGGGGGTTGGGACCCAGTACTTC. It yields the protein CASKDYSGGVGTQYF.

The gene calls are TRBV4-1 and TRBJ1-5; D ambiguous. With 2 bases removed from V and 1 base from J, the gap between germline ends came to 12 bases. In germline, CDR1 is MGHRA, CDR2 YSYEKL. This CDR3 has 16 amino acids. For the CDR3, the DNA is TGCGCCAGCAGCCAATCGGAGTTTAGAAGCAATCAGCCCCAGCATTTT. It encodes CASSQSEFRSNQPQHF.

The chain has TRBV20-1 and TRBJ2-5; 7 bases are shared with TRBD1. V trimming: 3 bases; J trimming: 1 base; junction bases outside the gene matches: 2. From germline, CDR1 is DFQATT and CDR2 SNEGSKA (reference sequence). This CDR3 is built from 13 residues. CDR3 nucleotide sequence: TGCAGTGCTAGTGGACAGGTCCAAGAGACCCAGTACTTC. Encoded protein: CSASGQVQETQYF.

CDR3 nucleotides: TGTGCCAGCAGCGCCACATTGAACACTGAAGCTTTCTTT. Translated: CASSATLNTEAFF. The rearrangement joins TRBV9 to TRBJ1-1; D is unclear. V dropped 3 bases and J dropped 0 bases, with 6 bases sitting between them. Germline loops: CDR1 SGDLS, CDR2 YYNGEE. The CDR3 is 13 amino acids.

This clone was counted a few times. The V gene is TRBV28, the J gene TRBJ1-1; 7 nucleotides line up with TRBD1. The CDR3 runs 13 residues. V gave up 6 bases and J gave up 5 bases; unmatched junction bases: 6. Germline CDR1 is MDHEN and CDR2 is SYDVKM. CDR3 nucleotide sequence: TGTGCCAGCAGGGCGCAGGGGGATACTGAAGCTTTCTTT. Amino acid sequence: CASRAQGDTEAFF.

The chain couples TRBV24-1 to TRBJ2-5; the D is unclear. V dropped 3 bases and J dropped 4 bases, with 8 bases sitting between them. The CDR3 covers 13 residues. From germline, CDR1 is KGHDR and CDR2 SFDVKD. The CDR3 protein is CATSDIQIETQYF. The CDR3 DNA follows: TGTGCCACCAGTGATATCCAGATAGAGACCCAGTACTTC.

This clone was seen once. The chain links TRBV2 to TRBJ2-2; 9 bases agree with TRBD1. CDR3 length: 15 residues. V gave up 6 bases and J gave up 8 bases; unmatched junction bases: 10. Germline CDR1 is SNHLY and CDR2 is FYNNEI. The CDR3 loop is CASRQQGALIGELFF. CDR3 DNA sequence: TGTGCCAGCAGACAACAGGGGGCGCTTATTGGGGAGCTGTTTTTT.

The V gene is TRBV11-2, the J gene TRBJ1-5, with D hard to call. V was trimmed by 1 base and J by 1 base, leaving 5 bases between them. The CDR3 is 14 residues long. Germline V gene lookup returns CDR1 SGHAT and CDR2 FQNNGV. This chain's CDR3 is CASSLVGSNQPQHF. The CDR3 coding sequence is TGTGCCAGCAGCTTAGTGGGAAGCAATCAGCCCCAGCATTTT. The full variable domain, rest sourced from reference TRBV11-2 and TRBJ1-5, is EAGVAQSPRYKIIEKRQSVAFWCNPISGHATLYWYQQILGQGPKLLIQFQNNGVVDDSQLPKDRFSAERLKGVDSTLKIQPAKLEDSAVYLCASSLVGSNQPQHFGDGTRLSIL.

V is TRBV30 and J is TRBJ2-3; D ambiguous. The germline V gene encodes CDR1 GTSNPN and CDR2 SVGIG (reference sequence). V was clipped by 2 bases and J by 6 bases, with 15 bases between them. The CDR3 runs 14 residues. The CDR3 region is CAWSYQIPSDTQYF. For the CDR3, the DNA is TGTGCCTGGAGTTATCAGATTCCCTCGGATACGCAGTATTTT.

This sequence joins TRBV5-1 and TRBJ1-1, with 7 nucleotides matching TRBD1. The V segment lost 3 bases and the J segment 4 bases; nucleotides outside the gene matches: 9. The CDR3 has 15 residues. Germline CDR1 SGHRS, CDR2 YFSETQ. The CDR3 protein is CASSWAGQVSTEAFF. CDR3 coding DNA: TGCGCCAGCAGCTGGGCCGGACAGGTTAGCACTGAAGCTTTCTTT.

The gene calls are TRBV7-9 and TRBJ1-1, with 7 bases identical to TRBD1. V dropped 3 bases and J dropped 4; count of bases not matched to a gene: 8. The CDR3 loop spans 15 amino acids. Germline loops: CDR1 SEHNR, CDR2 FQNEAQ (reference sequence). The CDR3, as DNA: TGTGCCAGCAGCTTCGTTCAGGGGGGCGGCACTGAAGCTTTCTTT. This encodes CASSFVQGGGTEAFF.

The chain carries TRBV6-5 and TRBJ2-7; 8 nucleotides align to TRBD2. This CDR3 is built from 14 residues. The ends lost 8 bases at V and 4 bases at J; junction bases unmatched: 10. Germline CDR1 and CDR2: MNHEY and SVGAGI. DNA for the CDR3: TGTGCCAGCGCCAAAGCGGGGGCGAAATACGAGCAGTACGTC. Amino acid sequence: CASAKAGAKYEQYV.

V gene TRBV30 combines with J gene TRBJ1-6, with D tentatively TRBD1 (6 bases). The CDR3 totals 16 residues. From germline, CDR1 is GTSNPN and CDR2 SVGIG (reference sequence). Trimming removed 5 bases at V and 5 bases at J, with 19 bases between. The CDR3 reads CAWAEGEYYDNSPLHF. As DNA, the CDR3 is TGTGCCTGGGCGGAGGGGGAATATTACGATAATTCACCCCTCCACTTT.

This clone came up once. The J gene is TRBJ1-4, the V gene TRBV9; 10 positions agree with TRBD1. This CDR3 is built from 15 residues. Trimming took 4 bases from V and 6 from J; bases not matched to a gene: 6. Germline V gives CDR1 SGDLS, CDR2 YYNGEE. Written as DNA, the CDR3 is TGTGCCAGCAGCCTAGCGACAGGGGGCGATGAAAAACTGTTTTTT. Its protein is CASSLATGGDEKLFF. Drawing the rest from reference TRBV9 and TRBJ1-4, the complete variable domain is DSGVTQTPKHLITATGQRVTLRCSPRSGDLSVYWYQQSLDQGLQFLIQYYNGEERAKGNILERFSAQQFPDLHSELNLSSLELGDSALYFCASSLATGGDEKLFFGSGTQLSVL.

To note about this clone: The DNA is left out, because the CDR3 cannot be placed on it with certainty; the CDR3 is given as TCRdb lists it. This chain links TRBV2 with TRBJ1-2. CDR1 is SNHLY, CDR2 FYNNEI, per germline. The CDR3 is 10 residues long, ends included. The chain's CDR3 is CASSILGYTF.

This clone was counted a single time. The chain employs TRBV7-3 and TRBJ2-3; 10 nucleotides match TRBD2. Germline V gene data show CDR1 as SGHTA and CDR2 as FQGTGA. J lost 2 bases, V lost 1 base, and 15 bases had no gene match. CDR3 length equals 20 residues. The CDR3 nucleotides are TGTGCCAGCAGCTTAATGGTTCCTAGCGGGGGACGACAAGTCACAGATACGCAGTATTTT. It codes for CASSLMVPSGGRQVTDTQYF.

This clone appeared a few times. The chain recombines TRBV2 with TRBJ2-2, with D unclear. Germline assignment: CDR1 SNHLY and CDR2 FYNNEI. Trimming cost V 3 bases and J 6 bases, with 8 bases left between them. CDR3 length equals 13 residues. The DNA for the CDR3 is TGTGCCAGCAGTGACAGAGGACCCGGGGAGCTGTTTTTT. It translates to CASSDRGPGELFF.

The chain couples TRBV18 to TRBJ2-7; D might be TRBD1 (6 bases). Germline-derived CDR1 and CDR2 are KGHSH and LQKENI. This CDR3 has 13 residues. V lost 3 bases, J lost 6 bases, and 12 bases lay in between. The chain's CDR3 is CASSPTGSGEQYV. The CDR3 coding sequence is TGTGCCAGCTCACCTACAGGGTCGGGCGAGCAGTACGTC.

V is TRBV6-1 and J is TRBJ2-7; D is unresolved. The CDR3 sequence is 11 residues long. The V gene lost 3 bases and the J gene lost 3 bases, with 3 bases spanning the gap. Germline V CDR1 and CDR2: MNHNS, SASEGT. The CDR3 reads CASSEYYEQYV. In nucleotides, the CDR3 is TGTGCCAGCAGTGAGTACTACGAGCAGTACGTC.

The chain uses TRBV5-1 and TRBJ2-3, with D perhaps TRBD1 (5 bases). The germline CDR1 and CDR2 sequences are SGHRS and YFSETQ. V was cut by 1 base and J by 6 bases, with 12 bases left in between. The CDR3 length is 14 residues. CDR3: CASSLTTVDDTQYF. The DNA for the CDR3 is TGCGCCAGCAGCTTGACGACAGTTGATGATACGCAGTATTTT.

The rearrangement uses TRBV2 and TRBJ2-3, with D perhaps TRBD1 (6 bases). The CDR3 is 15 residues long. Trimming left V 6 bases short and J 0 bases short, with 13 bases between. Per the germline V gene, CDR1 is SNHLY and CDR2 is FYNNEI. Written as DNA, the CDR3 is TGTGCCAGCAGCACGGACAGCTCAAGCACAGATACGCAGTATTTT. It is translated as CASSTDSSSTDTQYF.

In its sample, this clone was seen a few times. The rearrangement links TRBV18 to TRBJ1-4, with 8 bases fitting TRBD1. From germline, CDR1 is KGHSH and CDR2 LQKENI. The CDR3 covers 14 residues. V trimming: 9 bases; J trimming: 8 bases; junction bases outside the gene matches: 11. Here the CDR3 DNA reads TGTGCCAGTTCGGAGGGACAGGCAAACGAAAAACTGTTTTTT. Its translation: CASSEGQANEKLFF.

The chain is built from TRBV6-5 and TRBJ1-4; D unresolved. The CDR3 has 16 amino acids. V shed 0 bases and J shed 4 bases, with 12 bases lying between them. The germline CDR1 and CDR2 sequences are MNHEY and SVGAGI. CDR3 coding DNA: TGTGCCAGCAGTTACTCGTGGGGTAGCAATAATGAAAAACTGTTTTTT. It codes for CASSYSWGSNNEKLFF.

This chain joins TRBV27 and TRBJ2-2, with D possibly being TRBD1 (5 bases). The V end lost 5 bases, the J end lost 0 bases, and 10 bases lay between the germline ends. The CDR3 runs 15 residues. Germline loops: CDR1 MNHEY, CDR2 SMNVEV (reference sequence). CDR3 in DNA: TGTGCCAGCAGTCCAAGGGGCACGAACACCGGGGAGCTGTTTTTT. Its protein is CASSPRGTNTGELFF.

This clone has only a few counts. The V gene is TRBV5-6, the J gene TRBJ1-5, with D possibly matching TRBD1 (6 bases). Deletions cut 5 bases from V and 6 bases from J, with 12 bases between. The germline V gene encodes CDR1 SGHDT and CDR2 YYEEEE. The CDR3 is 13 amino acids. CDR3 nucleotide sequence: TGTGCCAGCAGTCAACAGGGACTTCAGCCCCAGCATTTT. It yields the protein CASSQQGLQPQHF.

V gene TRBV2 combines with J gene TRBJ2-5; D not certain. The CDR3 contains 13 residues. The V end lost 8 bases, the J end lost 4 bases, and 14 bases lay between the germline ends. CDR1 is SNHLY and CDR2 is FYNNEI in the germline V gene. The chain's CDR3 is CASAPASRETQYF. The CDR3 nucleotides read TGTGCCAGCGCCCCTGCCAGCCGAGAGACCCAGTACTTC. Full variable domain (remainder filled in from reference TRBV2 and TRBJ2-5): EPEVTQTPSHQVTQMGQEVILRCVPISNHLYFYWYRQILGQKVEFLVSFYNNEISEKSEIFDDQFSVERPDGSNFTLKIRSTKLEDSAMYFCASAPASRETQYFGPGTRLLVL.

The chain couples TRBV2 to TRBJ1-1, with TRBD1 matching over 10 bases. CDR1 is SNHLY and CDR2 is FYNNEI in the germline V gene. Trimming at V came to 8 bases and at J to 0 bases, leaving 6 bases not matched to a gene. The CDR3 extends over 15 amino acids. The CDR3 sequence is CASSGQGFMNTEAFF. The DNA of the CDR3 is TGTGCCAGCTCGGGACAGGGGTTTATGAACACTGAAGCTTTCTTT.

The chain couples TRBV7-3 to TRBJ2-5; D call uncertain. Germline V gene data show CDR1 as SGHTA and CDR2 as FQGTGA. The CDR3 is 13 residues long. Trimming left V 6 bases short and J 5 bases short, with 13 bases between. This CDR3 reads CASSLTAMETQYF. For the CDR3, the DNA is TGTGCCAGCAGTCTTACTGCGATGGAGACCCAGTACTTC.

This clone appeared a single time. This rearrangement joins TRBV7-2 to TRBJ2-5; 10 bases are shared with TRBD1. The CDR3 covers 15 residues. Germline values: CDR1 SGHTA, CDR2 FQGNSA. V lost 0 bases and J lost 5; bases outside the gene matches: 3. In DNA form, the CDR3 reads TGTGCCAGCAGCTTAGCGGGGACAGGGGAGGAGACCCAGTACTTC. It specifies CASSLAGTGEETQYF.

This clone was found many times. The CDR3 region is CASSLYLQGGNEQFF. The CDR3 DNA reads as TGTGCCAGCAGCTTATATTTGCAGGGAGGGAATGAGCAGTTCTTC. The chain uses TRBV7-3 and TRBJ2-1; 7 bases are a match to TRBD2. Germline CDR1 and CDR2: SGHTA and FQGTGA. J lost 7 bases, V lost 2 bases, and 8 bases had no gene match. This CDR3 has 15 amino acids.

The chain is built from TRBV5-1 and TRBJ2-2; maybe TRBD1 (5 bases). The V end lost 0 bases, the J end lost 1 base, and 7 bases lay between the germline ends. This CDR3 region has 15 residues. In germline, CDR1 is SGHRS, CDR2 YFSETQ. The CDR3 sequence is CASSLGQLNTGELFF. Here the CDR3 DNA reads TGCGCCAGCAGCTTGGGACAGCTGAACACCGGGGAGCTGTTTTTT. Filled out from reference TRBV5-1 and TRBJ2-2, the complete variable domain reads KAGVTQTPRYLIKTRGQQVTLSCSPISGHRSVSWYQQTPGQGLQFLFEYFSETQRNKGNFPGRFSGRQFSNSRSEMNVSTLELGDSALYLCASSLGQLNTGELFFGEGSRLTVL.